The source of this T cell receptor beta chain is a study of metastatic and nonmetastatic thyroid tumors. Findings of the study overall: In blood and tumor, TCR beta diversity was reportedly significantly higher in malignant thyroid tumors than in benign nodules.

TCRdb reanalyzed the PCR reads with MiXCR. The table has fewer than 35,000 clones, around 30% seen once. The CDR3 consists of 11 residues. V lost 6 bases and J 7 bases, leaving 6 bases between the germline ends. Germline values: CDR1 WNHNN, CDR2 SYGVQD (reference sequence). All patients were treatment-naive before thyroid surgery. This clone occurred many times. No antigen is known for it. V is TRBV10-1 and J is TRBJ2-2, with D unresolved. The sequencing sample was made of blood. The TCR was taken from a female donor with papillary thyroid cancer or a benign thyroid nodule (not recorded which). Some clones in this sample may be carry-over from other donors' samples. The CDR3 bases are TGCGCCAGCAGCAGGAGCGGGGAGCTGTTTTTT. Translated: CASSRSGELFF.